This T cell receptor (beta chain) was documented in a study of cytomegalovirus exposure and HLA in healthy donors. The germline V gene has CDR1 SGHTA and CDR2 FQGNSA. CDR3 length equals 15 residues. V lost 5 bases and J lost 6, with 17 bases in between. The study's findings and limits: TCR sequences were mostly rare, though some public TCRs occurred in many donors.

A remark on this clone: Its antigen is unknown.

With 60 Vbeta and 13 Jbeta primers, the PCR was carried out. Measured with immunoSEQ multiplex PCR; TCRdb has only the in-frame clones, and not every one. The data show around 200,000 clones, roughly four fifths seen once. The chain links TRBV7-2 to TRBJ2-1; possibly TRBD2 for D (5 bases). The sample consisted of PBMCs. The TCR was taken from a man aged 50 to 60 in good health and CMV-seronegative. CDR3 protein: CASSEGSFPSNEQFF. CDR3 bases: TGTGCCAGCAGCGAGGGATCCTTCCCATCCAATGAGCAGTTCTTC.